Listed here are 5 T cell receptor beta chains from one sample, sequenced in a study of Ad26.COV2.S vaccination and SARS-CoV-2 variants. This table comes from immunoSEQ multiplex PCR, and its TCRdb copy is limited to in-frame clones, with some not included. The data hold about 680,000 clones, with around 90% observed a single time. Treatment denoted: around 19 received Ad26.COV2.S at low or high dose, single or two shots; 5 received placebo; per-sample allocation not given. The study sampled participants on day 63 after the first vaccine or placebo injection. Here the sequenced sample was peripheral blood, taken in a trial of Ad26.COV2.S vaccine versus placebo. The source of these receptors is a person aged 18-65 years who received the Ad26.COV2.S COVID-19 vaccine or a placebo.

The CDR3 region has the DNA TGCGCCAGCAGCCAAGAACCCAACAGGGTGACCACTGAAGCTTTCTTT. Translated: CASSQEPNRVTTEAFF. V gene TRBV4-1 combines with J gene TRBJ1-1; tentatively, D is TRBD1 (6 bases). With 0 bases removed from V and 4 bases from J, the gap between germline ends came to 15 bases. This CDR3 spans 16 amino acids. Looked up from germline, CDR1 is MGHRA and CDR2 is YSYEKL.

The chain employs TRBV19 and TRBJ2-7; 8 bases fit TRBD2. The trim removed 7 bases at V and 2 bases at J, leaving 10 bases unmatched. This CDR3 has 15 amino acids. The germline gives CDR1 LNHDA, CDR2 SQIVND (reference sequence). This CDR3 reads CASTSNAGGTYEQYF. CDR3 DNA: TGTGCCAGTACCTCAAACGCGGGAGGTACCTACGAGCAGTACTTC.

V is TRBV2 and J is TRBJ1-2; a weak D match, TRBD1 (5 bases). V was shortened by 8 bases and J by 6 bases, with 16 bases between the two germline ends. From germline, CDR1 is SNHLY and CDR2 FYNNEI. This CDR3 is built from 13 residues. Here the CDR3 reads CASHWWGGNGYTF. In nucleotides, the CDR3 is TGTGCCAGCCACTGGTGGGGGGGGAATGGCTACACCTTC.

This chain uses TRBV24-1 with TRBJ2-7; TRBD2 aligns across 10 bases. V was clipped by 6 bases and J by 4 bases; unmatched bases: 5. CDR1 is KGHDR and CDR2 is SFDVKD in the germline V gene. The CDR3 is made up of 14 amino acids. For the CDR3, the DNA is TGTGCCACCAGTCAAGCGGGAGGGCCGTACGAGCAGTACTTC. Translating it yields CATSQAGGPYEQYF.

The CDR3 bases are TGCAGTGCCACCAACCGTGAGCAGTTCTTC. It translates to CSATNREQFF. V is TRBV20-1 and J is TRBJ2-1; no clear D gene. V lost 6 bases and J 9 bases, leaving 9 bases between the germline ends. From germline, CDR1 is DFQATT and CDR2 SNEGSKA (reference sequence). CDR3 length: 10 amino acids.